A selection of T cell receptor beta chains follows, all from one sample in a study of blood T cell repertoires in COVID-19. TCRdb keeps only in-frame clones here, not all; method: immunoSEQ multiplex PCR. The sample contains approximately 51,000 clones, 85% to 90% of which appear only once. The sample was peripheral blood. Receptors were obtained from a woman of 80 years or more with COVID-19, enrolled during active disease. CDR3s include the opening cysteine and the closing phenylalanine or tryptophan. Fields, in order: V gene, D gene, J gene, clone size, CDR3 DNA, CDR3 protein. D genes are given only for firm matches. Part of the rows lack a size; the others show once, few, many or a class for expanded clones.

>TRBV19|NA|TRBJ2-2|once
TGTGCCAGTAGTATCCAAAAACGGACCGGGGAGCTGTTTTTT
CASSIQKRTGELFF
>TRBV4-1|NA|TRBJ2-1|few
TGCGCCAGCAGCCTAGGCGGAGGCCGCGTGGGTGAGCAGTTCTTC
CASSLGGGRVGEQFF
>TRBV19|TRBD1|TRBJ2-7|once
TGTGCCAGTAGTACCGGACAGGGGGCCGTATACGAGCAGTACTTC
CASSTGQGAVYEQYF
>TRBV6-5|NA|TRBJ1-5|NA
TGTGCCAGCAGTTACTCGAGACAGGCAATACAGCCCCAGCATTTT
CASSYSRQAIQPQHF
>TRBV2|NA|TRBJ1-5|NA
TGTGCCAGCAGGGGAAGACAGGCGAATCAGCCCCAGCATTTT
CASRGRQANQPQHF
>TRBV6-5|NA|TRBJ2-3|once
TGTGCCACCCGACGGGGCACAGATACGCAGTATTTT
CATRRGTDTQYF
>TRBV5-4|TRBD2|TRBJ2-1|NA
TGTGCCAGCAGCCCCGGGATTGGGACTAGCTCAAACAATGAGCAGTTCTTC
CASSPGIGTSSNNEQFF
>TRBV12-3/TRBV12-4|NA|TRBJ2-7|NA
TGTGCCAGCACCATCACAGGAATCTACGAGCAGTACTTC
CASTITGIYEQYF
>TRBV14|NA|TRBJ1-2|NA
TGTGCCAGCAGCCAAGACCGGTTGTATGGCTACACCTTC
CASSQDRLYGYTF
>TRBV21-1|NA|TRBJ2-2|NA
TGTGCCAGCAGCAAAGTTTTGATGGCTAGCGGCCTGTCAGAGGGAAGGAACACCGGGGAGCTGTTTTTT
CASSKVLMASGLSEGRNTGELFF